Shown below are 26 T cell receptor beta chains from a single sample sequenced in a study of blood T cell repertoires in COVID-19. Assay: immunoSEQ multiplex PCR; the TCRdb copy retains only in-frame clones and omits some. The sample includes about 170,000 clones, 88% of them seen just once. Sequencing input: peripheral blood. These receptors all come from a man aged 45-60 years who had recovered from COVID-19.

V usage is TRBV6-5 and J usage is TRBJ1-4; 7 nucleotides match TRBD1. After removal of 6 bases from V and 5 bases from J, the junction contained 3 bases not matched to a gene. The CDR3 length is 13 residues. Germline V gives CDR1 MNHEY, CDR2 SVGAGI. The CDR3 region is CASSLTGNEKLFF. CDR3 in DNA: TGTGCCAGCAGCTTGACAGGGAATGAAAAACTGTTTTTT.

The chain carries TRBV6-1 and TRBJ1-5; D remains unclear. V gave up 0 bases and J gave up 6 bases, with 15 bases separating them. Germline CDR1 MNHNS, CDR2 SASEGT. This CDR3 spans 16 amino acids. CDR3 protein: CASSEAASSRSQPQHF. In nucleotides, the CDR3 is TGTGCCAGCAGTGAAGCCGCCTCTAGCAGAAGTCAGCCCCAGCATTTT.

CDR3: CASSLAVQSVTASYNEQFF. DNA of the CDR3: TGCGCCAGCAGCTTGGCCGTTCAAAGCGTCACTGCCTCCTACAATGAGCAGTTCTTC. The V call is TRBV5-1, the J call TRBJ2-1; no firm D call. V was clipped by 0 bases and J by 0 bases, with 19 bases between them. The CDR3 is 19 amino acids. CDR1 is SGHRS and CDR2 is YFSETQ in the germline V gene. Full variable domain (remainder filled in from reference TRBV5-1 and TRBJ2-1): KAGVTQTPRYLIKTRGQQVTLSCSPISGHRSVSWYQQTPGQGLQFLFEYFSETQRNKGNFPGRFSGRQFSNSRSEMNVSTLELGDSALYLCASSLAVQSVTASYNEQFFGPGTRLTVL.

This sequence joins TRBV13 and TRBJ2-3; 10 bases align to TRBD2. The length of the CDR3 is 18 residues. The germline V gene encodes CDR1 PRHDT and CDR2 FYEKMQ (reference sequence). The junction had 8 bases not matched to a gene; V was cut back by 1 base and J by 1 base. The CDR3 spells CASSLDTASGGRTDTQYF. As DNA, the CDR3 is TGTGCCAGCAGCTTAGATACGGCTAGCGGGGGCCGCACAGATACGCAGTATTTT.

The V and J genes are TRBV7-3 and TRBJ2-3, with TRBD2 matching over 14 bases. Germline loops: CDR1 SGHTA, CDR2 FQGTGA. CDR3 length equals 17 residues. The V gene end was trimmed by 2 bases and the J gene end by 4 bases; junction bases not matched to a gene: 5. DNA for the CDR3: TGTGCCAGCAGCTTAGTGGGGACTAGCGGGAGAGCAGATACGCAGTATTTT. As protein: CASSLVGTSGRADTQYF.

The chain uses TRBV7-2 and TRBJ2-3; 7 bases are a match to TRBD2. V lost 1 base and J lost 2; bases outside the gene matches: 15. CDR3 length: 19 amino acids. Germline CDR1 is SGHTA and CDR2 is FQGNSA. The CDR3 region is CASSLEPYPSSGITDTQYF. CDR3 bases: TGTGCCAGCAGCTTAGAACCCTACCCTTCTAGCGGAATCACAGATACGCAGTATTTT.

The chain recombines TRBV5-1 with TRBJ1-6; D may be TRBD1 (5 bases). In germline, CDR1 is SGHRS, CDR2 YFSETQ. V was cut by 1 base and J by 7 bases, with 9 bases left in between. CDR3 length: 14 residues. CDR3 in amino acids: CASSLMTANSPLHF. The CDR3 DNA is TGCGCCAGCAGCTTGATGACAGCAAATTCACCCCTCCACTTT.

The chain links TRBV7-2 to TRBJ2-2, with no clear D. Germline V gene sequence: CDR1 SGHTA, CDR2 FQGNSA. This CDR3 has 14 residues. V lost 2 bases to trimming and J lost 7 bases, with 11 bases between them. CDR3 coding DNA: TGTGCCAGCAGCTTATTAAGAGGCGGCGGGGAGCTGTTTTTT. This translates into CASSLLRGGGELFF.

This chain connects TRBV19 to TRBJ2-7; tentative D call: TRBD1 (5 bases). Trimming shortened V by 3 bases and J by 3 bases, and 12 bases separated the two germline ends. CDR3 length: 14 residues. Germline CDR1 LNHDA, CDR2 SQIVND (reference sequence). For the CDR3, the DNA is TGTGCCAGTAGTATTGCCCAGGGCCTCTACGAGCAGTACTTC. Translation gives CASSIAQGLYEQYF.

V is TRBV6-1 and J is TRBJ1-5; 7 bases are shared with TRBD1. With 1 base clipped from V and 2 bases from J, the junction kept 5 bases outside the gene matches. Per germline, CDR1 MNHNS and CDR2 SASEGT. This CDR3 has 16 residues. The CDR3 DNA reads TGTGCCAGCAGTGAAGAAGGGGGCGCGGGCAATCAGCCCCAGCATTTT. Residues: CASSEEGGAGNQPQHF.

This rearrangement joins TRBV11-2 to TRBJ2-1; D is perhaps TRBD1 (6 bases). The CDR3 totals 16 residues. CDR1 is SGHAT and CDR2 is FQNNGV in the germline V gene. The V end was cut by 4 bases, the J end by 1 base, with 14 bases between. The CDR3 spells CASSSAQGYSYNEQFF. The CDR3 DNA reads TGTGCCAGCAGCTCGGCACAGGGTTATTCCTACAATGAGCAGTTCTTC.

The rearrangement joins TRBV11-1 to TRBJ1-1; D is unclear. This CDR3 has 12 residues. V lost 2 bases and J 2 bases, leaving 3 bases between the germline ends. Germline-derived CDR1 and CDR2 are SGHAT and FQDESV (reference sequence). DNA for the CDR3: TGTGCCAGCAGCTTAAGCAACACTGAAGCTTTCTTT. Translating gives CASSLSNTEAFF.

V is TRBV19 and J is TRBJ2-3, with TRBD1 matching 7 bases. J gave up 3 bases and V 10 bases, and 16 bases lay outside the gene matches. This CDR3 has 16 amino acids. CDR1 and CDR2 (germline): LNHDA, SQIVND (reference sequence). CDR3 sequence reads: CATPPDRAGWTDTQYF. The DNA of the CDR3 is TGTGCCACCCCACCCGACAGGGCAGGGTGGACAGATACGCAGTATTTT. The whole variable domain, remainder taken from reference TRBV19 and TRBJ2-3, is DGGITQSPKYLFRKEGQNVTLSCEQNLNHDAMYWYRQDPGQGLRLIYYSQIVNDFQKGDIAEGYSVSREKKESFPLTVTSAQKNPTAFYLCATPPDRAGWTDTQYFGPGTRLTVL.

V usage is TRBV25-1 and J usage is TRBJ2-3; TRBD2 matches at 8 bases. Trimming cost V 1 base and J 3 bases; bases outside gene matches: 6. This CDR3 comprises 16 residues. Germline CDR1 and CDR2: MGHDK and SYGVNS. The CDR3 nucleotides are TGTGCCAGCAGTGAATTTGGCGGGGGGCAGACAGATACGCAGTATTTT. It is translated as CASSEFGGGQTDTQYF.

The chain recombines TRBV20-1 with TRBJ1-5; tentatively, D is TRBD1 (5 bases). The CDR3 spans 11 residues. CDR1 and CDR2 (germline): DFQATT, SNEGSKA (reference sequence). Trimming cost V 3 bases and J 7 bases, with 7 bases left between them. The CDR3 sequence is CSAREGQPQHF. The CDR3 region has the DNA TGCAGTGCTAGGGAGGGGCAGCCCCAGCATTTT.

V and J are TRBV6-4 and TRBJ2-3, with unresolved D. V was shortened by 4 bases and J by 0 bases, with 11 bases between the two germline ends. This CDR3 region has 15 residues. Per germline, CDR1 MRHNA and CDR2 SNTAGT. This chain's CDR3 is CASSASFLSTDTQYF. CDR3 bases: TGTGCCAGCAGTGCCTCCTTTCTGAGCACAGATACGCAGTATTTT.

The V gene is TRBV30, the J gene TRBJ1-4, with 10 positions matching TRBD1. Germline CDR1 and CDR2: GTSNPN and SVGIG (reference sequence). The CDR3 contains 14 residues. V lost 0 bases to trimming and J lost 8 bases; unmatched junction nucleotides: 3. The CDR3: CAWSVGTGEEKLFF. The CDR3 coding sequence is TGTGCCTGGAGTGTCGGGACAGGGGAAGAAAAACTGTTTTTT.

The chain uses TRBV5-1 and TRBJ1-5, with TRBD1 as a possible D gene (6 bases). The V gene lost 0 bases and the J gene lost 0 bases, with 10 bases spanning the gap. The CDR3 runs 16 residues. CDR1 SGHRS and CDR2 YFSETQ come from the germline V gene. Written as DNA, the CDR3 is TGCGCCAGCAGCTTGGAAGGGGGAAATAGCAATCAGCCCCAGCATTTT. This encodes CASSLEGGNSNQPQHF.

V gene TRBV30 combines with J gene TRBJ2-7; 7 nucleotides align to TRBD2. V was pared by 3 bases and J by 0 bases, with 5 bases of the junction left unmatched. The CDR3 loop spans 14 amino acids. Germline V gives CDR1 GTSNPN, CDR2 SVGIG (reference sequence). The CDR3 is CAWSPGGGSYEQYF. The CDR3 bases are TGTGCCTGGAGCCCGGGAGGCGGCTCCTACGAGCAGTACTTC. The full variable domain, its missing parts supplied by reference TRBV30 and TRBJ2-7, is SQTIHQWPATLVQPVGSPLSLECTVEGTSNPNLYWYRQAAGRGLQLLFYSVGIGQISSEVPQNLSASRPQDRQFILSSKKLLLSDSGFYLCAWSPGGGSYEQYFGPGTRLTVT.

The chain is built from TRBV11-2 and TRBJ2-1; D is ambiguous. Germline V gene lookup returns CDR1 SGHAT and CDR2 FQNNGV. V lost 1 base and J lost 6, with 10 bases in between. The CDR3 runs to 14 residues. The CDR3 sequence: CASSLVSVGNEQFF. DNA of the CDR3: TGTGCCAGCAGCTTAGTTTCTGTCGGCAATGAGCAGTTCTTC.

The chain links TRBV18 to TRBJ1-4; 9 bases match TRBD1. CDR1 is KGHSH and CDR2 is LQKENI in the germline V gene. This CDR3 is built from 14 residues. J was trimmed by 5 bases and V by 5 bases; bases with no gene match: 3. The CDR3 DNA follows: TGTGCCAGCTCATCGGGGACAGGGAATGAAAAACTGTTTTTT. This gives the protein CASSSGTGNEKLFF.

The chain employs TRBV6-5 and TRBJ2-7; TRBD2 matches at 11 bases. The CDR3 has 15 residues. Unmatched junction bases numbered 8, after V lost 6 bases and J lost 4 bases. Looked up from germline, CDR1 is MNHEY and CDR2 is SVGAGI. CDR3 sequence reads: CASRLTSGVGYEQYF. The DNA of the CDR3 is TGTGCCAGCAGGCTGACTAGCGGGGTAGGGTACGAGCAGTACTTC.

This clone was recorded only once. V is TRBV4-3 and J is TRBJ2-3; 9 bases match TRBD1. Germline values: CDR1 LGHNA, CDR2 YSLEER. This CDR3 contains 17 residues. V lost 0 bases to trimming and J lost 5 bases; unmatched junction nucleotides: 9. CDR3 amino acids: CASSQDPGTGRGDTQYF. The CDR3 bases are TGCGCCAGCAGCCAAGATCCGGGGACAGGGAGAGGAGATACGCAGTATTTT.

The chain is built from TRBV7-3 and TRBJ2-3; 8 bases fit TRBD2. The V and J ends lost 9 bases and 2 bases, in that order; junction bases with no gene match: 7. The CDR3 has 14 amino acids. CDR1 and CDR2 (germline): SGHTA, FQGTGA. The CDR3 DNA follows: TGTGCCAGTGCGGGGGGTAGCCCCACAGATACGCAGTATTTT. Translated: CASAGGSPTDTQYF.

This chain connects TRBV2 to TRBJ2-3, with 11 bases fitting TRBD2. Germline loops: CDR1 SNHLY, CDR2 FYNNEI. This CDR3 region has 18 residues. The ends lost 2 bases at V and 1 base at J; junction bases unmatched: 8. Written as DNA, the CDR3 is TGTGCCAGCAGTGAAAAAGCTAGCGGGGGGCCCCGCACAGATACGCAGTATTTT. Its translation is CASSEKASGGPRTDTQYF.

The table lists this clone with a few counts. The chain carries TRBV7-9 and TRBJ2-7, with a weak D call TRBD1 (6 bases). Germline V gives CDR1 SEHNR, CDR2 FQNEAQ (reference sequence). The CDR3 extends over 15 amino acids. The V gene lost 0 bases and the J gene lost 2 bases, with 11 bases spanning the gap. CDR3 region: CASSLAAGATYEQYF. The CDR3 DNA sequence: TGTGCCAGCAGCTTAGCCGCAGGGGCTACCTACGAGCAGTACTTC. The full variable domain, its missing parts supplied by reference TRBV7-9 and TRBJ2-7, is DTGVSQNPRHKITKRGQNVTFRCDPISEHNRLYWYRQTLGQGPEFLTYFQNEAQLEKSRLLSDRFSAERPKGSFSTLEIQRTEQGDSAMYLCASSLAAGATYEQYFGPGTRLTVT.